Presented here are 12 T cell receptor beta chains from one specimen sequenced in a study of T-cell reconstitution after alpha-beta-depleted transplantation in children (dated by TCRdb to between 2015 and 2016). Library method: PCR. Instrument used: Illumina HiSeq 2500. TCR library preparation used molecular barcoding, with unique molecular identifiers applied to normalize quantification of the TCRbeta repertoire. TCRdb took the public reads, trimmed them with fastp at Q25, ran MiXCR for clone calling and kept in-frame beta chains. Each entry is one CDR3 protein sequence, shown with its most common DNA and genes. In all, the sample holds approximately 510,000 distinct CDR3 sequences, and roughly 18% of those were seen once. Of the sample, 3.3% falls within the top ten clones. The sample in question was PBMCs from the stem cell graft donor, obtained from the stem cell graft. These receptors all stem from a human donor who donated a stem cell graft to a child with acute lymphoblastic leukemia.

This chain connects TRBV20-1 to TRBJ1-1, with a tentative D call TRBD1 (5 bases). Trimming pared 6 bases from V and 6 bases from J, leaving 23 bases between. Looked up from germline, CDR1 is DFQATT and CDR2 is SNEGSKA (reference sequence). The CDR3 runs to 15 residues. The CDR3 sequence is CSAPDQGMYNAEAFF. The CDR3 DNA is TGCAGTGCGCCCGACCAGGGAATGTATAACGCTGAAGCTTTCTTT.

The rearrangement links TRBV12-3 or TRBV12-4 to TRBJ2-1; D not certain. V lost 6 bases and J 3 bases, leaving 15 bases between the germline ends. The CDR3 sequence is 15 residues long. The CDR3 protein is CASSLIPGHYNEQFF. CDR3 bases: TGTGCCAGCAGCCTAATCCCGGGCCACTACAATGAGCAGTTCTTC.

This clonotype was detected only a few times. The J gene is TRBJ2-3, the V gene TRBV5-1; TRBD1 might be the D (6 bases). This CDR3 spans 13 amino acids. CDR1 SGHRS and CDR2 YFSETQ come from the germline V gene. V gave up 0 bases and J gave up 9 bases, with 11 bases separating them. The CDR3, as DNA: TGCGCCAGCAGCTTGGAACCCCAGGGGACGCAGTATTTT. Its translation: CASSLEPQGTQYF.

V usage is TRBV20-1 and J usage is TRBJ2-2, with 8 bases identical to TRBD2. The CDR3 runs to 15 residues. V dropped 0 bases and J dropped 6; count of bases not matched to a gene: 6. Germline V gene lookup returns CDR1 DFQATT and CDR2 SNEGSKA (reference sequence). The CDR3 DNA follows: TGCAGTGCTAGAGACTCGGGAGGGAATCCCGGGGAGCTGTTTTTT. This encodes CSARDSGGNPGELFF.

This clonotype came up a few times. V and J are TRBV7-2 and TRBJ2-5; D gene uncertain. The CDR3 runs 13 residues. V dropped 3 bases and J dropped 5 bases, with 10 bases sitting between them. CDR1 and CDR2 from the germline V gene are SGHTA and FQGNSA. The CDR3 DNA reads TGTGCCAGCAGCTTCACGTATAGGGAGACCCAGTACTTC. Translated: CASSFTYRETQYF. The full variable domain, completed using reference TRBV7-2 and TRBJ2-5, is GAGVSQSPSNKVTEKGKDVELRCDPISGHTALYWYRQSLGQGLEFLIYFQGNSAPDKSGLPSDRFSAERTGGSVSTLTIQRTQQEDSAVYLCASSFTYRETQYFGPGTRLLVL.

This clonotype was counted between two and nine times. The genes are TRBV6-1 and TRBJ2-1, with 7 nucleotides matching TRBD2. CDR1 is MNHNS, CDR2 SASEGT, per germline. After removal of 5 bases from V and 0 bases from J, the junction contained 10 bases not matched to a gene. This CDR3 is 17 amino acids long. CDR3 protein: CASSRRAGTDSYNEQFF. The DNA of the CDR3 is TGTGCCAGCAGTCGGAGAGCGGGGACGGACTCCTACAATGAGCAGTTCTTC.

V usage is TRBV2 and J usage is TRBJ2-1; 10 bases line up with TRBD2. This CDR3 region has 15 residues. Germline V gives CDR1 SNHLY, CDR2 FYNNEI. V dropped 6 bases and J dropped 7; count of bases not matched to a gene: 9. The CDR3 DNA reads TGTGCCAGCAGCCCCAGCGGGAGGGCCTTTAATGAGCAGTTCTTC. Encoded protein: CASSPSGRAFNEQFF. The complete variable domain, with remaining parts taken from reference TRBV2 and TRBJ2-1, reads EPEVTQTPSHQVTQMGQEVILRCVPISNHLYFYWYRQILGQKVEFLVSFYNNEISEKSEIFDDQFSVERPDGSNFTLKIRSTKLEDSAMYFCASSPSGRAFNEQFFGPGTRLTVL.

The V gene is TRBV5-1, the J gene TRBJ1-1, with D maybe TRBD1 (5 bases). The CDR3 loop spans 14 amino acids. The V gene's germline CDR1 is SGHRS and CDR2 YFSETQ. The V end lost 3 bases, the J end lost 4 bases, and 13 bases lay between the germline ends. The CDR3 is CASSWDPGVTEAFF. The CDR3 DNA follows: TGCGCCAGCAGCTGGGACCCAGGCGTCACTGAAGCTTTCTTT. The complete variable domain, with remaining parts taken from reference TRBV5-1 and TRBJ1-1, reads KAGVTQTPRYLIKTRGQQVTLSCSPISGHRSVSWYQQTPGQGLQFLFEYFSETQRNKGNFPGRFSGRQFSNSRSEMNVSTLELGDSALYLCASSWDPGVTEAFFGQGTRLTVV.

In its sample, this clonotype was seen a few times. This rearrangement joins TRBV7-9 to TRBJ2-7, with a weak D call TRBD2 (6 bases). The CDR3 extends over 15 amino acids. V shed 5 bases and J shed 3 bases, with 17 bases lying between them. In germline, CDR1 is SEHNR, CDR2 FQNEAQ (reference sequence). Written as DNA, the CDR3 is TGTGCCAGCAGCCCGGCGGGGTTGCTGTACTACGAGCAGTACTTC. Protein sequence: CASSPAGLLYYEQYF.

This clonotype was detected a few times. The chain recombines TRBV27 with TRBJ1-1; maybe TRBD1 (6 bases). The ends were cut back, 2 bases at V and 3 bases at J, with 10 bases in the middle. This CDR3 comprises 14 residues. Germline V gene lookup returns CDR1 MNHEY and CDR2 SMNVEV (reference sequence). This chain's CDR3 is CASSLKSGDTEAFF. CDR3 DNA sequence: TGTGCCAGCAGTTTAAAATCAGGGGACACTGAAGCTTTCTTT.

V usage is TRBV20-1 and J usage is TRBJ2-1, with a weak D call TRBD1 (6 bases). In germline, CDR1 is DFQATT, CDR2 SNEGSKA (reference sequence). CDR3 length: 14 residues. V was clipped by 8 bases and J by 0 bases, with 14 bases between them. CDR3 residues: CSCSGQNSYNEQFF. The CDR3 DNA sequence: TGCAGTTGCTCTGGACAGAACTCCTACAATGAGCAGTTCTTC.

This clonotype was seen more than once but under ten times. CDR3 nucleotides: TGTGCCAGCAGCGAGAAGCTAGCGGGACCGCGCTCCTACGAGCAGTACTTC. This sequence encodes CASSEKLAGPRSYEQYF. The V and J genes are TRBV7-9 and TRBJ2-7; 9 bases match TRBD2. V shed 5 bases, J shed 0 bases, and the junction held 11 bases outside the gene matches. This CDR3 contains 17 residues. CDR1 is SEHNR and CDR2 is FQNEAQ in the germline V gene (reference sequence).